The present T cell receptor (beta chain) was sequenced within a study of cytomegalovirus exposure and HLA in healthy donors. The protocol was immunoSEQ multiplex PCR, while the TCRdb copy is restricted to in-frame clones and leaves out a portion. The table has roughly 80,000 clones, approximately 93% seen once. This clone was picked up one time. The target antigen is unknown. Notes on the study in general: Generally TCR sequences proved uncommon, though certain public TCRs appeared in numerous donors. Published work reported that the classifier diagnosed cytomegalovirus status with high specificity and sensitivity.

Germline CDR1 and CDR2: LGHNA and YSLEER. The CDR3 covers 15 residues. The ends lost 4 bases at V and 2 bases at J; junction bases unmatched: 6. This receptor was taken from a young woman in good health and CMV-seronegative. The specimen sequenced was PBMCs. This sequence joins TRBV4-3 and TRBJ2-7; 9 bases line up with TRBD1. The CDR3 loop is CASSLRTGEAYEQYF. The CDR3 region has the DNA TGCGCCAGCAGCCTGAGGACAGGGGAAGCCTACGAGCAGTACTTC.